The entry that follows covers one T cell receptor (beta chain) sequence. TCRdb redid the calling of the 5' RACE reads with MiXCR, one entry per CDR3 protein. The table includes roughly 180,000 distinct CDR3 sequences, around 13% detected once. These data come from a study of CD8 T cells in ankylosing spondylitis. Sequencing used blood, either unsorted or a sorted T cell fraction (not recorded which). This TCR came from a female donor with ankylosing spondylitis or in good health (not recorded which).

The CDR3 sequence is CASSLEAATDTQYF. The CDR3 DNA reads as TGTGCCAGCAGCTTGGAGGCTGCCACAGATACGCAGTATTTT. V and J are TRBV5-6 and TRBJ2-3, with D unclear. V was trimmed by 0 bases and J by 2 bases, leaving 7 bases between them. This CDR3 region has 14 residues. Germline CDR1 and CDR2: SGHDT and YYEEEE.